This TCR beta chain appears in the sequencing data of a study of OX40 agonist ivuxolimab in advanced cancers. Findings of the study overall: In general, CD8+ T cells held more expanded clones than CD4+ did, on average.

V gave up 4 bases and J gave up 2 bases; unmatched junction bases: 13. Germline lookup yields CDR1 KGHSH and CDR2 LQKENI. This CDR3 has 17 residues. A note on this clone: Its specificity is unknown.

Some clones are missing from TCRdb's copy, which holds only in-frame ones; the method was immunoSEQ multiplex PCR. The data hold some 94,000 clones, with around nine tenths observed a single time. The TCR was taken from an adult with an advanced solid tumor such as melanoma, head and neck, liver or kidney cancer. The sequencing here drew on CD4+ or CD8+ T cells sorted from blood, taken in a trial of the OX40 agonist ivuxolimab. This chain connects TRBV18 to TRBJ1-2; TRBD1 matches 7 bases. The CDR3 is CASSLSSSPGQNYGYTF. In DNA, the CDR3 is TGTGCCAGCTCACTTAGTTCTTCTCCGGGACAGAACTATGGCTACACCTTC.